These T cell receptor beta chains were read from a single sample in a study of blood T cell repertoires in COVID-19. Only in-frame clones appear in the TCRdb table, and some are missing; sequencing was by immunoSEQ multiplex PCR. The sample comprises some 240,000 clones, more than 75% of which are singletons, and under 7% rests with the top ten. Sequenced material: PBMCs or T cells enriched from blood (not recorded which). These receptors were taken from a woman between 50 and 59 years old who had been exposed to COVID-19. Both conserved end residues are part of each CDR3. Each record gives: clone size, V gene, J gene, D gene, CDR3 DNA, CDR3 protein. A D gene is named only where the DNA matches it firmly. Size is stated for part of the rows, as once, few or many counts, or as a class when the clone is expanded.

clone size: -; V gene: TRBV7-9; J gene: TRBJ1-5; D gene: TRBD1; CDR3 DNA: TGTGCCAGCAGCTTGGGACAGAGGTCTGAGCCCCAGCATTTT; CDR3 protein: CASSLGQRSEPQHF
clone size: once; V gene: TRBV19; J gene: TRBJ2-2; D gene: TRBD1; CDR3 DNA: TGTGCCAGTAGGGGACGGACAGGGGGCACTCAAGGGGAGCTGTTTTTT; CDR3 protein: CASRGRTGGTQGELFF
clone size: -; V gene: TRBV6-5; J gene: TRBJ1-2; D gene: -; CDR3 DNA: TGTGCCAGCAGCCCGATTGTCCAACGGGGCTACACCTTC; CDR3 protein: CASSPIVQRGYTF
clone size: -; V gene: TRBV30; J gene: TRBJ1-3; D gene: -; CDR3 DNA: TGTGCCTGGAGTGTTGGTGGGGCCGGAGGAAACACCATATATTTT; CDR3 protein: CAWSVGGAGGNTIYF
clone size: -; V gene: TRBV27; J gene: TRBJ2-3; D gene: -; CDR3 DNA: TGTGCCAGCAGTTCGCAGCGAATAAACAGGGTGGGGGCAGATACGCAGTATTTT; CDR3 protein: CASSSQRINRVGADTQYF
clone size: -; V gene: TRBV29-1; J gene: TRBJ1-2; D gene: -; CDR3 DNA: TGCAGCGCCCGAGAGTTTCACTATGGCTACACCTTC; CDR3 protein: CSAREFHYGYTF
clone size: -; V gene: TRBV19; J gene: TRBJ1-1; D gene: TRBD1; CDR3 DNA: TGTGCCAGTAGTATCATCACAACAGGGGGTAACACTGAAGCTTTCTTT; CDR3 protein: CASSIITTGGNTEAFF
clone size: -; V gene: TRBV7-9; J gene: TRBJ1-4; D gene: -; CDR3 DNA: TGTGCCAGCAGCCGAGCGGGGAGCACTAATGAAAAACTGTTTTTT; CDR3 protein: CASSRAGSTNEKLFF
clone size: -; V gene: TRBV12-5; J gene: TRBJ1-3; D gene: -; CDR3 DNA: TGTGCTAGTGGTGCTACGGAGGTCTTCTCTGGAAACACCATATATTTT; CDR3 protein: CASGATEVFSGNTIYF
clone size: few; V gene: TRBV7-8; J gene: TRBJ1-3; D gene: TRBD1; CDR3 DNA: TGTGCCAGCAGCTTAGTTGGGACAGATAGAAACACCATATATTTT; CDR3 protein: CASSLVGTDRNTIYF
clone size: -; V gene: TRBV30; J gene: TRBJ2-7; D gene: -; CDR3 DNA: TGTGCCTGGAATCCACTCCCAGGGGTTCGGCACGAGCAGTACTTC; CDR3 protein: CAWNPLPGVRHEQYF
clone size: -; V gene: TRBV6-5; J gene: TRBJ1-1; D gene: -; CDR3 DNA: TGTGCCAGCACCCGAACAACTGAAGCTTTCTTT; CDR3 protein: CASTRTTEAFF
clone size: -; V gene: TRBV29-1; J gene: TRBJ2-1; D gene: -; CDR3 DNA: TGCAGCGTCGCCCGGGACTTGGTCTACAATGAGCAGTTCTTC; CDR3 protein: CSVARDLVYNEQFF
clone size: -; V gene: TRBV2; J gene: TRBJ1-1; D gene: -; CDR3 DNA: TGTGCCAGCCTCTTTTCCCTGGAGGCTTTCTTT; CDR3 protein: CASLFSLEAFF
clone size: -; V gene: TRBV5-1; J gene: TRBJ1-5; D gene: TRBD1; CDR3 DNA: TGCGCCAGCAGTTCAGGGGGCGCAACCGATCAGCCCCAGCATTTT; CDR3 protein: CASSSGGATDQPQHF
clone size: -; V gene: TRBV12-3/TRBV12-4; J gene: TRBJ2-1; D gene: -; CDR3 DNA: TGTGCCAGCAGTTTCGACCACGGAGATGAGCAGTTCTTC; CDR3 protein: CASSFDHGDEQFF
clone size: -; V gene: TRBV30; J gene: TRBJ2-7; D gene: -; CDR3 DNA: TGTGCCTGGAGCCCCGGGGACATTTACGAGCAGTACTTC; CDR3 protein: CAWSPGDIYEQYF
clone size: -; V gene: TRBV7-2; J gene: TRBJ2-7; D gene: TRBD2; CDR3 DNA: TGTGCCAGCAGCGCGCGGGGGGGGTACGAGCAGTACTTC; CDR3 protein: CASSARGGYEQYF
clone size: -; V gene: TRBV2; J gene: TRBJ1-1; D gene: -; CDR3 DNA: TGTGCCAGCAGTGTTGAGGGTGTCGCGGGGGCTTTCTTT; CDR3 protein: CASSVEGVAGAFF
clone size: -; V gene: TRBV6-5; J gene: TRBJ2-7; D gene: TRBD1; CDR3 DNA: TGTGCCAGCAGCCTACAGGGGTACGAGCAGTACTTC; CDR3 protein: CASSLQGYEQYF
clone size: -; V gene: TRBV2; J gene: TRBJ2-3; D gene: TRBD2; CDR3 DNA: TGTGCCAGCTGGACTAGCGGGGGCGAGGGGGATACGCAGTATTTT; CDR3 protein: CASWTSGGEGDTQYF
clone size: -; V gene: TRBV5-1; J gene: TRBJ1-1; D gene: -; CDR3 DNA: TGCGCCAGCAGCAAGACAGAGAACACTGAAGCTTTCTTT; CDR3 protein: CASSKTENTEAFF
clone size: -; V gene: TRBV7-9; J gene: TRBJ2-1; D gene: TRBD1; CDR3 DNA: TGTGCCGGGGACAGGACTAACTACAATGAGCAGTTCTTC; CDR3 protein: CAGDRTNYNEQFF
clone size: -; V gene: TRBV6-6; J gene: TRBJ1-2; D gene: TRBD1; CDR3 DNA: TGTGCCAGCAGTCCTAGGTTTGACAGGGCCCCCACTGGCTACACCTTC; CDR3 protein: CASSPRFDRAPTGYTF
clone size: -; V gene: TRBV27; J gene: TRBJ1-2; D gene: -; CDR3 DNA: TGTGCCAGCAGCCTCAGGGGAGGGTATGGCTACACCTTC; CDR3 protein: CASSLRGGYGYTF
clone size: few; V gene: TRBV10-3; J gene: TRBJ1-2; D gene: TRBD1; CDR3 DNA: TGTGCCACCGGGACAGGGGGAAACTATGGCTACACCTTC; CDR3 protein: CATGTGGNYGYTF
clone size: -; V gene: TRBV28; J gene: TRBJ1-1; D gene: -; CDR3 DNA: TGTGCCAGCATCACCGGGAGGGTATCTGAAGCTTTCTTT; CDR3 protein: CASITGRVSEAFF
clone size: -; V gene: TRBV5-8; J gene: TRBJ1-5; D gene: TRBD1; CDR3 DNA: TGTGCCAGCAGCTTATCACAGGGGTGGGACAATCAGCCCCAGCATTTT; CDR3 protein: CASSLSQGWDNQPQHF
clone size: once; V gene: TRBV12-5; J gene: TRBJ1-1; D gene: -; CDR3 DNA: TGTGCTAGTGGTTCGAGGCCGGGGGACACTGAAGCTTTCTTT; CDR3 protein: CASGSRPGDTEAFF
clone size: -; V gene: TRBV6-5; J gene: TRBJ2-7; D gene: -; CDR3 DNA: TGTGCCAGCAGTAATATGCTATCCTACGAGCAGTACTTC; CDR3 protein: CASSNMLSYEQYF
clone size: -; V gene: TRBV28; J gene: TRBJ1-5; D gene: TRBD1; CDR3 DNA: TGTGCCAGCAGTTGGGCCGCAGGGGGTGGGGGTCAGCCCCAGCATTTT; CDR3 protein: CASSWAAGGGGQPQHF
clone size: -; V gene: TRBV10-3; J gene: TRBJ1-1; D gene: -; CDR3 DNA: TGTGCCATCAGTGACTCTAGTGGAGGGACGAGGGACACTGAAGCTTTCTTT; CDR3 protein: CAISDSSGGTRDTEAFF
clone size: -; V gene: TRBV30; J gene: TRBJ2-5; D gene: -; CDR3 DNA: TGTGCCTGGAGTTCCTCCCCCGGGACTCAAAAAGAGACCCAGTACTTC; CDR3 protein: CAWSSSPGTQKETQYF
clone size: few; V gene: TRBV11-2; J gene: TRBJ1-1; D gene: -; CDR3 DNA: TGTGCCAGCAGCCTCCGACAGTCGTTTAACACTGAAGCTTTCTTT; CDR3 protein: CASSLRQSFNTEAFF
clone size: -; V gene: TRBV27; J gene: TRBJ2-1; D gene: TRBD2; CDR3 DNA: TGTGCCAGCAGTTTCGGGACTAGCGGGGGACGATTTGAGCAGTTCTTC; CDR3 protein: CASSFGTSGGRFEQFF
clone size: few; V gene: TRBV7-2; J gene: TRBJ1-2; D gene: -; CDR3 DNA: TGTGCCAGCAGCTTAGGGCGTCAGGGAGGTGGCTACACCTTC; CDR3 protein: CASSLGRQGGGYTF
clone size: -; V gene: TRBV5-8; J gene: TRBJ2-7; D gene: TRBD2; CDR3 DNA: TGTGCCAGCAGCGGGAGGGGCGGGCAGCGGTACGAGCAGTACTTC; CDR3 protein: CASSGRGGQRYEQYF
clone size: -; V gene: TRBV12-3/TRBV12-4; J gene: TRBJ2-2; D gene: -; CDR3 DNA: TGTGCCAGCAGTTCCAGGAACACCGGGGAGCTGTTTTTT; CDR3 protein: CASSSRNTGELFF
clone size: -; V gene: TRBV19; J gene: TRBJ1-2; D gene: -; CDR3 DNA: TGTGCCAGTAAGGAACAGGGCGGGGGCTACACCTTC; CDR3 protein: CASKEQGGGYTF
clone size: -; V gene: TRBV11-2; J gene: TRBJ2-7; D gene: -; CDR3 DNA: TGTGCCAGCGTCGGACACTCCTACGAGCAGTACTTC; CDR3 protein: CASVGHSYEQYF
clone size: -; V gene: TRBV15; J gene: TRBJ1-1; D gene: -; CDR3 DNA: TGTGCCACCAGCCCCCCGGGGAACCTGAACACTGAAGCTTTCTTT; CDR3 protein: CATSPPGNLNTEAFF
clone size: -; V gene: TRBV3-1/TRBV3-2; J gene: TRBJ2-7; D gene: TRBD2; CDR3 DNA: TGTGCCAGCAGCCAAGGTGCTAGCGGGGGGCAGTACGAGCAGTACTTC; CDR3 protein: CASSQGASGGQYEQYF
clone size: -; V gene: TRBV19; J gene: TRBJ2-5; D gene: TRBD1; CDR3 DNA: TGTGCCAGTAGTATACTGTTCCGGGACAGTGATCGAGAGACCCAGTACTTC; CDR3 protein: CASSILFRDSDRETQYF
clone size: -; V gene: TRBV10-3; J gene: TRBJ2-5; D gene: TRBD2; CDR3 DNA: TGTGCCATCAGTGATCTAGCGGGGGGGGAGGAGACCCAGTACTTC; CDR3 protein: CAISDLAGGEETQYF
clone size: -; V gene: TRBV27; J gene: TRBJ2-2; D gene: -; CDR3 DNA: TGTGCCAGCAGTTTCCTCAGGGGCACCGGGGAGCTGTTTTTT; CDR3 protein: CASSFLRGTGELFF
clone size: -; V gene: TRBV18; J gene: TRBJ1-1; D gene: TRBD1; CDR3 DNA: TGTGCCAGCTCACCACTAGGGACAGGGAGTTCGGCTGAAGCTTTCTTT; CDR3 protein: CASSPLGTGSSAEAFF
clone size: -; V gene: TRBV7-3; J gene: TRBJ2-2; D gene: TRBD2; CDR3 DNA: TGTGCCAGCAGCGTTAGCGGGGGGAAAGCCCAGAGAGGGGAGCTGTTTTTT; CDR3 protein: CASSVSGGKAQRGELFF
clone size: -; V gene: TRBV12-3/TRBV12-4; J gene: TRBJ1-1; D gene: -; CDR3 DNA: TGTGCCAGCAGCCTGGGGGGGCTCAGGAGGGCTTTCTTT; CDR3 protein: CASSLGGLRRAFF
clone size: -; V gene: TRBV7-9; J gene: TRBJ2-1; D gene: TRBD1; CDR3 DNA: TGTGCCAGCAGCTTAGGGGCCCCGGGACAGTCTCCCGTCGAGCAGTTCTTC; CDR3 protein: CASSLGAPGQSPVEQFF
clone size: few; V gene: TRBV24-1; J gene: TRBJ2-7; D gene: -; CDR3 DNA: TGTGCCACCAGTGAAACGGGATCCTACGAGCAGTACTTC; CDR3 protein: CATSETGSYEQYF
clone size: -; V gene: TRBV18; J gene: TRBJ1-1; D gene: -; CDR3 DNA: TGTGCCAGCTCACCCAAGGGGTTCACTGAAGCTTTCTTT; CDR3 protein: CASSPKGFTEAFF